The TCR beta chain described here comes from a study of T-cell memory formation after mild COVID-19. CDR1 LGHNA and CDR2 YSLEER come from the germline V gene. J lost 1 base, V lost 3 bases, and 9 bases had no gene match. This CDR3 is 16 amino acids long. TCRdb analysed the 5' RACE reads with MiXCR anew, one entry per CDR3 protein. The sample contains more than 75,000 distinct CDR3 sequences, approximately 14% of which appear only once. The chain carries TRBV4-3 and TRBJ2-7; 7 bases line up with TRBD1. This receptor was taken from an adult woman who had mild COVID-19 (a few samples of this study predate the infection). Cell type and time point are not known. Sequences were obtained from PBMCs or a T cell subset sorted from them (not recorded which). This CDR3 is CASSHRTGPLSYEQYF. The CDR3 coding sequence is TGCGCCAGCAGCCATAGGACAGGCCCTCTTTCCTACGAGCAGTACTTC.